This T cell receptor (beta chain) was recorded in a study of T cell responses to AZD1222 COVID-19 vaccine. General study results and limits: Females made up more of the donors, who were largely white British, and clonal diversity may have come out too low. As reported, nearly half of all spike-specific TCRs target variant regions that are unmutated. Regions 160-218 and 743-854 held dominance among vaccine-associated CD4 TCRs, which spanned spike.

This table comes from immunoSEQ multiplex PCR, and its TCRdb copy is limited to in-frame clones, with some not included. The sample includes 85,000 to 130,000 clones, 80% to 95% of them seen just once. As to this clone: Its antigen is unidentified.

Trimming took 3 bases from V and 11 from J, leaving 10 bases between them. The CDR3 loop spans 11 amino acids. The germline CDR1 and CDR2 sequences are MNHNS and SASEGT. This TCR derives from an adult who received the AZD1222 COVID-19 vaccine. The input for sequencing was peripheral blood, taken 28 days after the second AZD1222 dose. The chain joins TRBV6-1 to TRBJ1-1; no clear D. The CDR3 region is CASSDRREAFF. In nucleotides, the CDR3 is TGTGCCAGCAGTGACCGAAGGGAGGCTTTCTTT.